These 25 T cell receptor beta chains were all obtained from the same sample, sequenced in a study of a mutant IDH1 vaccine in newly diagnosed glioma. Generated by immunoSEQ multiplex PCR, the TCRdb table keeps only in-frame clones and is missing some. The repertoire holds 25,000 to 35,000 clones, with 90% as singletons. These receptors are not linked to any known antigen. The time point is: week 11, during vaccination. Doses of 300 ug of mutant IDH1 20-mer peptide were given with topical imiquimod. Source: PBMCs, taken from a glioma patient whose treatment included an IDH1 peptide vaccine. The receptors were sampled from a man between 18 and 35 years old with glioma.

In regard to this clone: A read error may produce the germline difference seen at one junction end. The chain employs TRBV28 and TRBJ1-2, with D hard to call. From germline, CDR1 is MDHEN and CDR2 SYDVKM. The CDR3 is 14 amino acids. The DNA of the CDR3 is TGTGCCAGCAGATTATCAACCAGCGGATATGGCTACACCTTC. It translates to CASRLSTSGYGYTF.

The V and J genes are TRBV7-8 and TRBJ2-7, with 9 bases fitting TRBD1. The CDR3 runs 15 residues. Germline values: CDR1 SGHVS, CDR2 FQNEAQ. V was clipped by 1 base and J by 5 bases; unmatched bases: 6. The CDR3 nucleotides read TGTGCCAGCAGCTTAGTTCGGGGACAGGGCCACGAGCAGTACTTC. Protein product: CASSLVRGQGHEQYF.

CDR3 amino acids: CASSLNGASLTDTQYF. The CDR3 coding sequence is TGTGCCAGCAGCTTAAATGGAGCTAGCCTCACAGATACGCAGTATTTT. The chain combines TRBV7-2 with TRBJ2-3; D may be TRBD2 (5 bases). Trimming shortened V by 2 bases and J by 2 bases, and 14 bases separated the two germline ends. The germline gives CDR1 SGHTA, CDR2 FQGNSA. The CDR3 length is 16 residues.

V gene TRBV19 combines with J gene TRBJ1-1; D is unclear. Germline CDR1 and CDR2: LNHDA and SQIVND (reference sequence). The CDR3 totals 14 residues. Trimming shortened V by 3 bases and J by 5 bases, and 13 bases separated the two germline ends. In DNA, the CDR3 is TGTGCCAGTAGTATTAACCGGGAGGGAACTGAAGCTTTCTTT. Its translation: CASSINREGTEAFF.

The rearrangement links TRBV6-5 to TRBJ1-2, with D possibly TRBD1 on 5 matching bases. Germline loops: CDR1 MNHEY, CDR2 SVGAGI. V was shortened by 8 bases and J by 8 bases, with 15 bases between the two germline ends. The CDR3 contains 12 residues. The CDR3 loop is CASVSGWGGYTF. In DNA form, the CDR3 reads TGTGCCAGCGTCTCCGGCTGGGGCGGCTACACCTTC.

V is TRBV10-3 and J is TRBJ1-2, with 9 nucleotides matching TRBD1. V lost 0 bases to trimming and J lost 12 bases; unmatched junction nucleotides: 8. This CDR3 region has 14 residues. Germline V gives CDR1 ENHRY, CDR2 SYGVKD. CDR3 sequence (DNA): TGTGCCATCAGTGAGTCGGGGGGGACAGGGACCCACACCTTC. This encodes CAISESGGTGTHTF.

V usage is TRBV20-1 and J usage is TRBJ1-1; D ambiguous. Per germline, CDR1 DFQATT and CDR2 SNEGSKA (reference sequence). The CDR3 covers 11 residues. V shed 6 bases and J shed 5 bases, with 10 bases lying between them. In DNA, the CDR3 is TGCAGTGCCTACCGTGGAACTGAAGCTTTCTTT. This gives the protein CSAYRGTEAFF.

This sequence joins TRBV5-4 and TRBJ1-1; tentatively, D is TRBD1 (6 bases). V dropped 4 bases and J dropped 1 base, with 17 bases sitting between them. In germline, CDR1 is SGHNT, CDR2 YYREEE (reference sequence). The CDR3 has 16 residues. The CDR3 loop is CASSQGQGSANTEAFF. In nucleotides, the CDR3 is TGTGCCAGCAGCCAGGGGCAGGGATCGGCGAACACTGAAGCTTTCTTT.

The chain combines TRBV7-2 with TRBJ1-4, with no clear D. There are 13 residues in the CDR3. The V end was cut by 1 base, the J end by 5 bases, with 5 bases between. Per the germline V gene, CDR1 is SGHTA and CDR2 is FQGNSA. CDR3 in DNA: TGTGCCAGCAGCTTAGGGGAAAATGAAAAACTGTTTTTT. Residues: CASSLGENEKLFF.

This sequence joins TRBV6-1 and TRBJ1-6; 7 positions match TRBD1. The J segment lost 9 bases and the V segment lost 5 bases, leaving 4 bases of the junction unmatched. This CDR3 has 13 amino acids. Per the germline V gene, CDR1 is MNHNS and CDR2 is SASEGT. The CDR3 loop reads CASSYRQGSPLHF. The CDR3 bases are TGTGCCAGCAGTTATCGACAGGGTTCACCCCTCCACTTT.

This clone appeared once. The chain carries TRBV6-5 and TRBJ1-2; no clear D gene. In germline, CDR1 is MNHEY, CDR2 SVGAGI. There are 12 residues in the CDR3. Trimming pared 1 base from V and 4 bases from J, leaving 4 bases between. The DNA of the CDR3 is TGTGCCAGCAGTTACTGGGGCTATGGCTACACCTTC. This gives the protein CASSYWGYGYTF.

This chain joins TRBV6-6 and TRBJ1-2; D perhaps matches TRBD1 (6 bases). CDR3 size: 14 residues. V shed 2 bases and J shed 8 bases, with 15 bases lying between them. Germline V lookup: CDR1 MNHNY, CDR2 SVGAGI (reference sequence). CDR3 protein: CASSYPPRGGGYTF. The CDR3 nucleotides read TGTGCCAGCAGTTACCCCCCCAGGGGTGGGGGCTACACCTTC.

The V gene is TRBV7-2, the J gene TRBJ2-1; TRBD2 aligns across 7 bases. CDR1 is SGHTA, CDR2 FQGNSA, per germline. The CDR3 runs to 16 residues. Trimming took 2 bases from V and 2 from J; bases not matched to a gene: 6. The CDR3 DNA follows: TGTGCCAGCAGCTTAAGGCGGGAGAGGCCCTACAATGAGCAGTTCTTC. Its translation is CASSLRRERPYNEQFF.

The chain recombines TRBV30 with TRBJ2-1; D unclear. Germline V gene data show CDR1 as GTSNPN and CDR2 as SVGIG (reference sequence). Between the trimmed V and J ends, which lost 2 bases and 0 bases, there was a span of 8 bases. This CDR3 has 14 residues. CDR3 coding DNA: TGTGCCTGGAGTTGGTCTAGCTCCTACAATGAGCAGTTCTTC. It encodes CAWSWSSSYNEQFF. The full variable domain, in which reference TRBV30 and TRBJ2-1 provide the parts outside the CDR3, is SQTIHQWPATLVQPVGSPLSLECTVEGTSNPNLYWYRQAAGRGLQLLFYSVGIGQISSEVPQNLSASRPQDRQFILSSKKLLLSDSGFYLCAWSWSSSYNEQFFGPGTRLTVL.

The V call is TRBV6-5, the J call TRBJ2-1; 9 bases align to TRBD2. V lost 6 bases to trimming and J lost 9 bases; unmatched junction nucleotides: 9. The CDR3 spans 14 residues. Germline V gives CDR1 MNHEY, CDR2 SVGAGI. The chain's CDR3 is CASSLAGGNGEQFF. In nucleotides, the CDR3 is TGTGCCAGCAGCCTTGCGGGGGGGAATGGTGAGCAGTTCTTC.

The chain combines TRBV7-2 with TRBJ2-1, with 7 bases lining up with TRBD1. J gave up 0 bases and V 5 bases, and 7 bases lay outside the gene matches. This CDR3 spans 16 amino acids. CDR1 and CDR2 from the germline V gene are SGHTA and FQGNSA. CDR3 region: CASSPRTGRSYNEQFF. DNA for the CDR3: TGTGCCAGCAGCCCTAGGACAGGACGCTCCTACAATGAGCAGTTCTTC.

This chain connects TRBV28 to TRBJ1-5; D uncertain. The CDR3 covers 15 residues. The germline V and J ends were trimmed by 5 bases and 5 bases, with 16 bases remaining between them. Germline V gene lookup returns CDR1 MDHEN and CDR2 SYDVKM. Here the CDR3 DNA reads TGTGCCAGCAGTCCAACGACCGGACGGCATCAGCCCCAGCATTTT. This codes for CASSPTTGRHQPQHF.

This clone has just one count. The rearrangement links TRBV30 to TRBJ2-3, with TRBD1 identical over 10 bases. Germline CDR1 is GTSNPN and CDR2 is SVGIG (reference sequence). Trimming at V came to 3 bases and at J to 6 bases, leaving 12 bases not matched to a gene. The CDR3 has 16 residues. CDR3 in DNA: TGTGCCTGGAGAACGGGACAGGGGACTTTCGGGGATACGCAGTATTTT. Protein product: CAWRTGQGTFGDTQYF.

The chain recombines TRBV4-2 with TRBJ2-3; no clear D gene. Between the trimmed V and J ends, which lost 0 bases and 1 base, there was a span of 8 bases. The CDR3 is 15 amino acids. The germline CDR1 and CDR2 sequences are LGHNA and YNFKEQ. The CDR3 sequence: CASSQDGRGTDTQYF. CDR3 in DNA: TGTGCCAGCAGCCAAGACGGAAGGGGCACAGATACGCAGTATTTT.

The count of this clone is one. The rearrangement uses TRBV7-2 and TRBJ2-7, with D possibly matching TRBD1 (6 bases). Trimming pared 1 base from V and 2 bases from J, leaving 9 bases between. From germline, CDR1 is SGHTA and CDR2 FQGNSA. The CDR3 spans 14 residues. CDR3 protein: CASSLEGDPYEQYF. The DNA of the CDR3 is TGTGCCAGCAGCTTAGAGGGGGACCCCTACGAGCAGTACTTC.

This chain uses TRBV5-4 with TRBJ2-3; 7 bases are shared with TRBD2. The germline V gene encodes CDR1 SGHNT and CDR2 YYREEE (reference sequence). The CDR3 contains 13 residues. With 0 bases clipped from V and 9 bases from J, the junction kept 4 bases outside the gene matches. The CDR3 is CASSLGEGRTQYF. CDR3 in DNA: TGTGCCAGCAGCTTGGGGGAGGGAAGGACGCAGTATTTT.

This clone was observed a single time. The chain joins TRBV30 to TRBJ2-5, with 7 bases aligning to TRBD2. Germline CDR1 is GTSNPN and CDR2 is SVGIG (reference sequence). CDR3 size: 13 residues. Germline trimming cut 4 bases from V and 5 bases from J; bases unmatched to any gene: 7. The CDR3 nucleotides are TGTGCCTGGATGGCGGGAGTGGGGGAGACCCAGTACTTC. This translates into CAWMAGVGETQYF. Together with reference TRBV30 and TRBJ2-5, the CDR3 gives the full variable domain: SQTIHQWPATLVQPVGSPLSLECTVEGTSNPNLYWYRQAAGRGLQLLFYSVGIGQISSEVPQNLSASRPQDRQFILSSKKLLLSDSGFYLCAWMAGVGETQYFGPGTRLLVL.

V usage is TRBV7-8 and J usage is TRBJ2-3, with 8 nucleotides matching TRBD2. Losses at the gene ends were 5 bases for V and 6 bases for J; bases not matched to a gene: 10. The CDR3 is made up of 15 amino acids. The germline V gene encodes CDR1 SGHVS and CDR2 FQNEAQ. The CDR3: CASSPTSASSDTQYF. The DNA of the CDR3 is TGTGCCAGCAGCCCGACTAGCGCGTCGAGTGATACGCAGTATTTT.

The V and J genes are TRBV9 and TRBJ1-1; D is uncertain. Germline CDR1 and CDR2: SGDLS and YYNGEE. CDR3 length: 14 residues. V dropped 0 bases and J dropped 2 bases, with 8 bases sitting between them. The CDR3 bases are TGTGCCAGCAGCGTAGGACCAGTTAACACTGAAGCTTTCTTT. Protein: CASSVGPVNTEAFF.

The chain links TRBV6-5 to TRBJ1-6; TRBD1 agrees at 9 bases. V was pared by 6 bases and J by 9 bases, with 6 bases of the junction left unmatched. CDR3 length equals 14 residues. Germline CDR1 reads MNHEY; CDR2 reads SVGAGI. The CDR3 nucleotides read TGTGCCAGCAGGGGACAGGGAGGAACTTCACCCCTCCACTTT. Translated: CASRGQGGTSPLHF.